This T cell receptor beta chain was captured by sequencing in a study of T cell changes during pregnancy in multiple sclerosis. This CDR3 is 19 amino acids long. V trimming: 2 bases; J trimming: 5 bases; junction bases outside the gene matches: 12. Germline V gene lookup returns CDR1 SGHTA and CDR2 FQGNSA. The protocol was immunoSEQ multiplex PCR, while the TCRdb copy is restricted to in-frame clones and leaves out a portion. The sample records approximately 50,000 clones, about 90% being singletons. This sequence originates from a female donor in good health, enrolled as a control in a pregnancy study. The V and J genes are TRBV7-2 and TRBJ2-2; 12 bases agree with TRBD1. Source: peripheral blood, taken in the third trimester of pregnancy. The CDR3 reads CASSLRGPGQGAGTGELFF. CDR3 nucleotide sequence: TGTGCCAGCAGCTTACGGGGACCGGGACAGGGGGCAGGGACCGGGGAGCTGTTTTTT. The variable domain in full, completed from reference TRBV7-2 and TRBJ2-2, reads GAGVSQSPSNKVTEKGKDVELRCDPISGHTALYWYRQSLGQGLEFLIYFQGNSAPDKSGLPSDRFSAERTGGSVSTLTIQRTQQEDSAVYLCASSLRGPGQGAGTGELFFGEGSRLTVL.